The sequence of this T cell receptor beta chain was determined in a study of somatic mutations in cytotoxic T cells in rheumatoid arthritis. Study-wide background: The researchers flow-sorted some T-cell populations stained with V beta antibodies and got nearly 100% purity, and these included V beta1+ cells sequenced for TCRB.

Sequencing was performed with immunoSEQ multiplex PCR; in TCRdb, only in-frame clones are kept and a portion is missing. Of 10,000 or so clones listed, around 80% are singletons. What was sequenced was CD8+ T cells sorted from blood. This receptor was taken from a woman aged 50 to 60 in good health.

CDR3 protein: CASTAGQGAYGYTF. The CDR3 DNA reads TGTGCCAGTACCGCCGGACAGGGGGCCTATGGCTACACCTTC. The rearrangement links TRBV19 to TRBJ1-2, with TRBD1 identical over 11 bases. The CDR3 is 14 amino acids. Germline assignment: CDR1 LNHDA and CDR2 SQIVND (reference sequence). The V and J ends lost 7 bases and 4 bases, in that order; junction bases with no gene match: 5.